This T cell receptor (beta chain) was captured in a study of Ad26.COV2.S vaccination and SARS-CoV-2 variants. Whole-study context: Into the muscle, Ad26.COV2.S was dosed once or twice, 56 days apart. The study's findings and limits: Non-spike TCR breadth did not differ much between vaccine and placebo recipients. Those who received the vaccine showed greater spike-specific TCR breadth than those given placebo.

V lost 1 base to trimming and J lost 4 bases, with 10 bases between them. Looked up from germline, CDR1 is SEHNR and CDR2 is FQNEAQ (reference sequence). This CDR3 is 14 amino acids long. Comment on this clone: Its antigen is not known.

Specified treatment: some 20 received Ad26.COV2.S at low or high dose, single or two shots; roughly five received placebo; per-sample allocation not given. Collection of the samples took place on day 63 after the first injection of vaccine or placebo. Expressing Wuhan-strain SARS-CoV-2 spike, an Ad26 vector served as the vaccine. The data were produced by immunoSEQ multiplex PCR, yet TCRdb's version contains in-frame clones alone and is incomplete. The table shows 450,000 to 550,000 clones, with about 89% occurring only once. J is TRBJ1-2 and V is TRBV7-9; D remains unclear. The clonotype was recovered from a person between 18 and 65 years old who received the Ad26.COV2.S COVID-19 vaccine or a placebo. The sequencing used peripheral blood, collected in a trial of Ad26.COV2.S vaccine versus placebo. The CDR3 bases are TGTGCCAGCAGCTTAGGCCCAGGACGCTATGGCTACACCTTC. Translation gives CASSLGPGRYGYTF. The full variable domain, with the rest looked up from reference TRBV7-9 and TRBJ1-2, is DTGVSQNPRHKITKRGQNVTFRCDPISEHNRLYWYRQTLGQGPEFLTYFQNEAQLEKSRLLSDRFSAERPKGSFSTLEIQRTEQGDSAMYLCASSLGPGRYGYTFGSGTRLTVV.